This entry lists 21 T cell receptor beta chains sequenced from one sample in a study of cytotoxic CD8 clonotypes in ibrutinib-treated CLL. Clones were read by immunoSEQ multiplex PCR, and TCRdb kept only the in-frame ones, dropping some. The table includes some 200,000 clones, approximately 68% detected once. The sample here was PBMCs, taken after 24 months of ibrutinib treatment. The receptor set was obtained from a human donor with chronic lymphocytic leukemia.

The chain combines TRBV27 with TRBJ2-7; 11 bases are shared with TRBD1. After removal of 6 bases from V and 3 bases from J, the junction contained 13 bases not matched to a gene. CDR1 and CDR2 (germline): MNHEY, SMNVEV (reference sequence). This CDR3 has 17 residues. Written as DNA, the CDR3 is TGTGCCAGCAGCGACATCAGGACAGGGGGCATTATCTACGAGCAGTACTTC. Encoded protein: CASSDIRTGGIIYEQYF.

This clone appeared a few times. This sequence joins TRBV15 and TRBJ1-5, with 12 bases identical to TRBD1. Trimming at V came to 9 bases and at J to 7 bases, leaving 4 bases not matched to a gene. The CDR3 runs to 13 residues. CDR1 and CDR2 (germline): LNHNV, YYDKDF (reference sequence). The CDR3 DNA reads as TGTGCCACTAGGGACAGGGGGCACCAGCCCCAGCATTTT. Its protein is CATRDRGHQPQHF.

The chain links TRBV27 to TRBJ2-2, with 7 bases that match TRBD1. From germline, CDR1 is MNHEY and CDR2 SMNVEV (reference sequence). Trimming cost V 6 bases and J 0 bases; bases outside gene matches: 10. This CDR3 is built from 17 residues. The CDR3, as DNA: TGTGCCAGCAGCCGAGGTTGGGGACAGTCGAACACCGGGGAGCTGTTTTTT. As protein: CASSRGWGQSNTGELFF.

CDR3 nucleotides: TGTGCCAGCAGTCCTAGCGGGAGTGATAGAGAGACCCAGTACTTC. This gives the protein CASSPSGSDRETQYF. The chain joins TRBV6-1 to TRBJ2-5; 10 bases map to TRBD2. V was clipped by 5 bases and J by 4 bases; unmatched bases: 7. The V gene's germline CDR1 is MNHNS and CDR2 SASEGT. This CDR3 region has 15 residues.

This chain uses TRBV27 with TRBJ2-7; 9 positions match TRBD1. CDR1 MNHEY and CDR2 SMNVEV come from the germline V gene (reference sequence). With V trimmed by 5 bases and J by 6 bases, 11 bases remained unmatched. The CDR3 runs to 15 residues. The CDR3: CASSTRQGTGREQYF. For the CDR3, the DNA is TGTGCCAGCAGTACTCGCCAAGGGACAGGGCGCGAGCAGTACTTC.

This chain joins TRBV5-1 and TRBJ1-3, with D uncertain. Trimming pared 7 bases from V and 2 bases from J, leaving 16 bases between. Germline V gives CDR1 SGHRS, CDR2 YFSETQ. This CDR3 is 15 amino acids long. The CDR3 is CASCLGEGPGNTIYF. As DNA, the CDR3 is TGCGCCAGCTGCCTAGGTGAAGGTCCTGGAAACACCATATATTTT.

The V call is TRBV5-4, the J call TRBJ2-5; D is perhaps TRBD1 (6 bases). CDR1 and CDR2 from the germline V gene are SGHNT and YYREEE (reference sequence). V lost 4 bases, J lost 5 bases, and 18 bases lay in between. This CDR3 has 15 amino acids. DNA of the CDR3: TGTGCCAGCAGCAGGGACCGTGGGGGCCGGGAGACCCAGTACTTC. It codes for CASSRDRGGRETQYF.

This clone was seen a few times. The chain has TRBV10-3 and TRBJ2-5; D possibly uses TRBD1 or TRBD2 (5 bases each). This CDR3 is 16 amino acids long. CDR1 and CDR2 (germline): ENHRY, SYGVKD. Trimming left V 0 bases short and J 4 bases short, with 15 bases between. The CDR3 region is CAISESDTIGGETQYF. The CDR3 DNA sequence: TGTGCCATCAGTGAGTCGGACACTATTGGGGGAGAGACCCAGTACTTC.

The chain combines TRBV19 with TRBJ2-3, with D possibly matching TRBD1 (6 bases). This CDR3 contains 15 residues. With 1 base removed from V and 0 bases from J, the gap between germline ends came to 8 bases. Germline V gives CDR1 LNHDA, CDR2 SQIVND (reference sequence). The CDR3 region is CASSIGTGSTDTQYF. In DNA, the CDR3 is TGTGCCAGTAGTATAGGTACAGGGAGCACAGATACGCAGTATTTT.

This chain links TRBV18 with TRBJ2-7; D gene uncertain. The germline V and J ends were trimmed by 10 bases and 6 bases, with 19 bases remaining between them. This CDR3 contains 13 residues. Per germline, CDR1 KGHSH and CDR2 LQKENI. CDR3 DNA sequence: TGTGCCACTGAATCGGGTCTTCGGAGCGAGCAGTACTTC. This codes for CATESGLRSEQYF.

The table lists this clone with a few counts. The rearrangement uses TRBV27 and TRBJ1-2, with a possible D match to TRBD1 (6 bases). From germline, CDR1 is MNHEY and CDR2 SMNVEV (reference sequence). Trimming shortened V by 3 bases and J by 4 bases, and 12 bases separated the two germline ends. The CDR3 runs 14 residues. Here the CDR3 DNA reads TGTGCCAGCAGTTTGGGGGGCCGGGGCTATGGCTACACCTTC. It encodes CASSLGGRGYGYTF.

The rearrangement joins TRBV18 to TRBJ2-5, with D possibly TRBD1 on 5 matching bases. Germline CDR1 and CDR2: KGHSH and LQKENI. This CDR3 is 17 amino acids long. Between the trimmed V and J ends, which lost 1 base and 0 bases, there was a span of 15 bases. CDR3 region: CASSPLLSGRHQETQYF. The CDR3 nucleotides read TGTGCCAGCTCACCACTTTTGTCAGGGCGGCACCAAGAGACCCAGTACTTC. Complete variable domain (other parts from reference TRBV18 and TRBJ2-5): NAGVMQNPRHLVRRRGQEARLRCSPMKGHSHVYWYRQLPEEGLKFMVYLQKENIIDESGMPKERFSAEFPKEGPSILRIQQVVRGDSAAYFCASSPLLSGRHQETQYFGPGTRLLVL.

This chain connects TRBV13 to TRBJ1-1; possibly TRBD1 for D (5 bases). V was clipped by 5 bases and J by 1 base, with 8 bases between them. The CDR3 contains 13 residues. Germline CDR1 PRHDT, CDR2 FYEKMQ (reference sequence). This CDR3 is CASSADRNTEAFF. CDR3 bases: TGTGCCAGCAGCGCCGACAGGAACACTGAAGCTTTCTTT.

The genes are TRBV7-2 and TRBJ2-3; 7 nucleotides line up with TRBD1. This CDR3 has 15 residues. The V segment lost 4 bases and the J segment 0 bases; nucleotides outside the gene matches: 4. Germline V gene data show CDR1 as SGHTA and CDR2 as FQGNSA. DNA of the CDR3: TGTGCCAGCAGCTCGACAGGGAAAAGCACAGATACGCAGTATTTT. Its translation is CASSSTGKSTDTQYF.

V usage is TRBV11-2 and J usage is TRBJ1-3; no clear D. Per germline, CDR1 SGHAT and CDR2 FQNNGV. This CDR3 contains 17 residues. Trimming took 1 base from V and 4 from J, leaving 17 bases between them. CDR3 protein: CASSLGVRRLAGNTIYF. The CDR3, as DNA: TGTGCCAGCAGCTTAGGGGTGCGCAGACTTGCGGGAAACACCATATATTTT.

The chain links TRBV11-2 to TRBJ2-3, with D maybe TRBD2 (5 bases). V lost 2 bases to trimming and J lost 1 base, with 16 bases between them. The CDR3 consists of 17 residues. The germline gives CDR1 SGHAT, CDR2 FQNNGV. CDR3 DNA: TGTGCCAGCAGCTTACGTGGCGGGCAAATACGCACAGATACGCAGTATTTT. Translated: CASSLRGGQIRTDTQYF. Full variable domain (remainder filled in from reference TRBV11-2 and TRBJ2-3): EAGVAQSPRYKIIEKRQSVAFWCNPISGHATLYWYQQILGQGPKLLIQFQNNGVVDDSQLPKDRFSAERLKGVDSTLKIQPAKLEDSAVYLCASSLRGGQIRTDTQYFGPGTRLTVL.

The chain employs TRBV11-3 and TRBJ1-2; 9 bases map to TRBD1. This CDR3 contains 15 residues. V lost 5 bases to trimming and J lost 0 bases; unmatched junction nucleotides: 4. Germline values: CDR1 SGHNT, CDR2 YENEEA. The CDR3 loop is CASSARQGANYGYTF. CDR3 coding DNA: TGTGCCAGCAGCGCCCGACAGGGGGCTAACTATGGCTACACCTTC.

This sequence joins TRBV6-6 and TRBJ2-3; D is possibly TRBD2 (5 bases). Germline loops: CDR1 MNHNY, CDR2 SVGAGI (reference sequence). Trimming removed 7 bases at V and 5 bases at J, with 10 bases between. CDR3 length: 12 amino acids. In nucleotides, the CDR3 is TGTGCCAGCACCCCGAGCGGAGATACGCAGTATTTT. Its translation is CASTPSGDTQYF.

The rearrangement links TRBV27 to TRBJ1-4; D is possibly TRBD1 (5 bases). The CDR3 runs to 14 residues. The V end lost 5 bases, the J end lost 7 bases, and 14 bases lay between the germline ends. Per germline, CDR1 MNHEY and CDR2 SMNVEV (reference sequence). CDR3 sequence (DNA): TGTGCCAGCAGTCCCCGACATAGGGGTGAAAAACTGTTTTTT. Translated: CASSPRHRGEKLFF.

A word on this clone: An end of the junction differs from the germline gene, which may be a read error. The chain has TRBV7-7 and TRBJ2-7; TRBD2 agrees at 13 bases. The CDR3 spans 16 residues. CDR1 and CDR2 from the germline V gene are SSHAT and FNYEAQ (reference sequence). CDR3 coding DNA: TGTGCTAGCAGCTTAGCCGGACTAGCGGGAGTTGGCGAGCAGTACTTC. Its translation: CASSLAGLAGVGEQYF.

The rearrangement uses TRBV25-1 and TRBJ2-7; 11 nucleotides align to TRBD1. With V trimmed by 5 bases and J by 1 base, 1 base remained unmatched. The CDR3 length is 14 residues. Per the germline V gene, CDR1 is MGHDK and CDR2 is SYGVNS. The CDR3 is CASSRDRGSYEQYF. CDR3 DNA: TGTGCCAGCAGTAGGGACAGGGGGTCCTACGAGCAGTACTTC.